Following are 32 T cell receptor beta chains from one sample sequenced in a study of T cells in Graves' hyperthyroidism and ophthalmopathy. TCR beta CDR3 region amplification was performed from RNA transcripts. The primer set for the first-round RT-PCR of the TCR CDR3 was HTBI. TCRdb itself ran the multiplex PCR reads through MiXCR, one entry per CDR3 protein. This table holds some 300,000 distinct CDR3 sequences, around a sixth found once. The specimen was blood. These receptors came from a man younger than 45 with Graves' hyperthyroidism.

This clonotype came up many times. The rearrangement joins TRBV7-2 to TRBJ2-1; a possible D gene is TRBD1 (5 bases). The V end lost 5 bases, the J end lost 2 bases, and 13 bases lay between the germline ends. CDR1 and CDR2 (germline): SGHTA, FQGNSA. This CDR3 is 15 amino acids long. The DNA of the CDR3 is TGTGCCAGCAGCATGACCCGACAGACCTACAATGAGCAGTTCTTC. This translates into CASSMTRQTYNEQFF.

This clonotype was seen many times. The V gene is TRBV10-2, the J gene TRBJ2-1; 11 bases fit TRBD2. The CDR3 length is 14 residues. The trim removed 7 bases at V and 7 bases at J, leaving 6 bases unmatched. CDR1 is WSHSY and CDR2 is SAAADI in the germline V gene. The CDR3 DNA reads as TGCGCCAGCACAACTAGCGGGAGCGGGAATGAGCAGTTCTTC. Translation gives CASTTSGSGNEQFF.

This clonotype has ten or more counts. Here the CDR3 reads CASSLAGGQGTQYF. CDR3 sequence (DNA): TGTGCCAGCAGCCTAGCGGGAGGGCAGGGGACCCAGTACTTC. V and J are TRBV12-3 or TRBV12-4 and TRBJ2-5; TRBD2 matches 12 bases. The CDR3 has 14 amino acids. J gave up 7 bases and V 6 bases, and 6 bases lay outside the gene matches.

This clonotype was observed a handful of times. The chain carries TRBV7-2 and TRBJ2-5, with unresolved D. Trimming took 5 bases from V and 5 from J, leaving 12 bases between them. The CDR3 consists of 13 residues. Germline V lookup: CDR1 SGHTA, CDR2 FQGNSA. In DNA, the CDR3 is TGTGCCAGCAGCATGTCTCCAGCGGAGACCCAGTACTTC. Its protein is CASSMSPAETQYF. The full variable domain, its missing parts supplied by reference TRBV7-2 and TRBJ2-5, is GAGVSQSPSNKVTEKGKDVELRCDPISGHTALYWYRQSLGQGLEFLIYFQGNSAPDKSGLPSDRFSAERTGGSVSTLTIQRTQQEDSAVYLCASSMSPAETQYFGPGTRLLVL.

As to this clonotype: Since no conserved phenylalanine or tryptophan closes the CDR3, a read error is the likely cause. This sequence joins TRBV5-1 and TRBJ2-1, with TRBD2 matching over 10 bases. V dropped 0 bases and J dropped 3; count of bases not matched to a gene: 6. Germline V gene lookup returns CDR1 SGHRS and CDR2 YFSETQ. The CDR3 spans 17 residues. The CDR3 region has the DNA TGCGCCAGCAGCTTGGAGGCTAGCGGGAGTTTCTACAATGAGCAGTTCTCC. Amino acids: CASSLEASGSFYNEQFS.

J is TRBJ1-5 and V is TRBV3-1, with D possibly matching TRBD1 (6 bases). The CDR3 extends over 16 amino acids. V was cut by 1 base and J by 0 bases, with 10 bases left in between. Germline CDR1 LGHDT, CDR2 YNNKEL (reference sequence). CDR3 region: CASSQGVGASNQPQHF. The CDR3 nucleotides read TGTGCCAGCAGCCAAGGCGTGGGGGCTAGCAATCAGCCCCAGCATTTT. The full variable domain, rest sourced from reference TRBV3-1 and TRBJ1-5, is DTAVSQTPKYLVTQMGNDKSIKCEQNLGHDTMYWYKQDSKKFLKIMFSYNNKELIINETVPNRFSPKSPDKAHLNLHINSLELGDSAVYFCASSQGVGASNQPQHFGDGTRLSIL.

This clonotype was counted many times. The gene calls are TRBV12-3 or TRBV12-4 and TRBJ2-7; 9 bases are shared with TRBD1. CDR3 length: 13 residues. Trimming took 6 bases from V and 4 from J; bases not matched to a gene: 4. DNA of the CDR3: TGTGCCAGCAGCGACAGGGGGGGGTACGAGCAGTACTTC. This codes for CASSDRGGYEQYF.

The V gene is TRBV5-5, the J gene TRBJ1-4, with 7 positions matching TRBD1. V trimming: 4 bases; J trimming: 5 bases; junction bases outside the gene matches: 8. The CDR3 has 15 amino acids. Germline lookup yields CDR1 SGHKS and CDR2 YYEKEE (reference sequence). The CDR3 nucleotides are TGTGCCAGCAGCCGAACAGGGGACTGGAATGAAAAACTGTTTTTT. It specifies CASSRTGDWNEKLFF.

The table lists this clonotype with many counts. The V gene is TRBV20-1, the J gene TRBJ2-5, with unresolved D. This CDR3 region has 13 residues. V lost 0 bases and J lost 5, with 10 bases in between. Germline V gene data show CDR1 as DFQATT and CDR2 as SNEGSKA (reference sequence). CDR3 in amino acids: CSARDRRLETQYF. CDR3 nucleotides: TGCAGTGCTAGAGATCGGAGACTGGAGACCCAGTACTTC.

This clonotype was recorded a few times. The chain carries TRBV7-9 and TRBJ2-1; D may match TRBD1 or TRBD2 (7 bases each). The CDR3 totals 13 residues. V lost 4 bases to trimming and J lost 8 bases, with 12 bases between them. Germline V CDR1 and CDR2: SEHNR, FQNEAQ (reference sequence). CDR3 sequence (DNA): TGTGCCAGCAGCTCCCAGGGGGGGCATGAGCAGTTCTTC. This sequence encodes CASSSQGGHEQFF.

This chain links TRBV12-3 or TRBV12-4 with TRBJ1-1; D unresolved. V was cut by 7 bases and J by 1 base, with 10 bases left in between. This CDR3 contains 13 residues. The chain's CDR3 is CASTHGRNTEAFF. In DNA form, the CDR3 reads TGTGCCAGCACTCATGGCAGGAACACTGAAGCTTTCTTT.

This clonotype was detected a few times. Possible read error: a much larger clone is one base away. This chain links TRBV20-1 with TRBJ1-1; D is unresolved. Germline CDR1 DFQATT, CDR2 SNEGSKA (reference sequence). The CDR3 covers 15 residues. Trimming pared 1 base from V and 6 bases from J, leaving 18 bases between. CDR3 sequence reads: CSARGPRRDGPEAFF. The CDR3 nucleotides read TGCAGTGCTAGAGGACCCCGTAGGGATGGGCCTGAAGCTTTCTTT.

The chain uses TRBV6-1 and TRBJ1-5; 8 bases are a match to TRBD1. Germline-derived CDR1 and CDR2 are MNHNS and SASEGT. The V segment lost 4 bases and the J segment 10 bases; nucleotides outside the gene matches: 0. The CDR3 consists of 11 residues. The CDR3 spells CASSAGGPQHF. The CDR3 nucleotides read TGTGCCAGCAGTGCAGGGGGCCCCCAGCATTTT.

This clonotype was seen ten or more times. The chain employs TRBV5-1 and TRBJ2-7; D is ambiguous. V lost 0 bases and J lost 2, with 9 bases in between. Germline CDR1 and CDR2: SGHRS and YFSETQ. This CDR3 has 14 residues. The CDR3 region is CASSLAVGTYEQYF. For the CDR3, the DNA is TGCGCCAGCAGCTTGGCAGTGGGCACCTACGAGCAGTACTTC. The whole variable domain, remainder taken from reference TRBV5-1 and TRBJ2-7, is KAGVTQTPRYLIKTRGQQVTLSCSPISGHRSVSWYQQTPGQGLQFLFEYFSETQRNKGNFPGRFSGRQFSNSRSEMNVSTLELGDSALYLCASSLAVGTYEQYFGPGTRLTVT.

This clonotype came up many times. The CDR3 coding sequence is TGTGCCAGCAGCTTCCTCCCGCAGGGTGCTAATGAAAAACTGTTTTTT. Encoded protein: CASSFLPQGANEKLFF. This chain links TRBV7-8 with TRBJ1-4, with D perhaps matching TRBD1 (5 bases). V shed 3 bases and J shed 3 bases, with 14 bases lying between them. CDR1 SGHVS and CDR2 FQNEAQ come from the germline V gene. CDR3 length: 16 amino acids. Full variable domain (outside the CDR3, taken from reference TRBV7-8 and TRBJ1-4): GAGVSQSPRYKVAKRGQDVALRCDPISGHVSLFWYQQALGQGPEFLTYFQNEAQLDKSGLPSDRFFAERPEGSVSTLKIQRTQQEDSAVYLCASSFLPQGANEKLFFGSGTQLSVL.

V and J are TRBV20-1 and TRBJ1-5, with D unclear. The CDR3 sequence is 13 residues long. CDR1 is DFQATT, CDR2 SNEGSKA, per germline (reference sequence). V was clipped by 4 bases and J by 5 bases, with 12 bases between them. For the CDR3, the DNA is TGCAGTGCTAAGGCGGACGGGGATCAGCCCCAGCATTTT. This gives the protein CSAKADGDQPQHF.

This clonotype was seen only a few times. The V gene is TRBV5-8, the J gene TRBJ1-1; D is perhaps TRBD1 (6 bases). The CDR3 extends over 13 amino acids. Per germline, CDR1 SGHTS and CDR2 YDEGEE. V was cut by 4 bases and J by 11 bases, with 18 bases left in between. This CDR3 is CASSLQGRLAAFF. The DNA for the CDR3 is TGTGCCAGCAGCCTACAGGGAAGACTAGCGGCTTTCTTT.

This clonotype was seen repeatedly, ten times or more. The CDR3 DNA follows: TGCGCCAGCAGCTTGGGCCCCAGGGACACTGAAGCTTTCTTT. Its translation: CASSLGPRDTEAFF. The genes are TRBV5-1 and TRBJ1-1, with D possibly matching TRBD1 (5 bases). V was clipped by 0 bases and J by 3 bases, with 9 bases between them. This CDR3 has 14 residues. CDR1 and CDR2 from the germline V gene are SGHRS and YFSETQ.

V gene TRBV28 combines with J gene TRBJ2-7; no firm D call. This CDR3 contains 14 residues. Germline values: CDR1 MDHEN, CDR2 SYDVKM. Trimming shortened V by 2 bases and J by 4 bases, and 12 bases separated the two germline ends. The CDR3 nucleotides read TGTGCCAGCAGTTTAAGGCCGCCCCTTTACGAGCAGTACTTC. Translated: CASSLRPPLYEQYF. Full variable domain (remainder filled in from reference TRBV28 and TRBJ2-7): DVKVTQSSRYLVKRTGEKVFLECVQDMDHENMFWYRQDPGLGLRLIYFSYDVKMKEKGDIPEGYSVSREKKERFSLILESASTNQTSMYLCASSLRPPLYEQYFGPGTRLTVT.

The V gene is TRBV15, the J gene TRBJ2-3; 7 bases line up with TRBD2. CDR1 is LNHNV, CDR2 YYDKDF, per germline (reference sequence). The CDR3 runs to 17 residues. V gave up 4 bases and J gave up 4 bases; unmatched junction bases: 14. The CDR3 nucleotides are TGTGCCACCAGCAAGTCCCTAAATGGGAGGGCCCCAGATACGCAGTATTTT. Its protein product is CATSKSLNGRAPDTQYF.

The V call is TRBV6-1, the J call TRBJ2-7; 7 nucleotides line up with TRBD2. The CDR3 has 13 residues. CDR1 and CDR2 from the germline V gene are MNHNS and SASEGT. V gave up 3 bases and J gave up 4 bases; unmatched junction bases: 3. DNA for the CDR3: TGTGCCAGCAGTGAGCTAGCGGAGTACGAGCAGTACTTC. As protein: CASSELAEYEQYF.

Ten or more counts support this clonotype. In DNA, the CDR3 is TGTGCCAGCAGCTATTACCCCCAACTAGCCCTGAACACCGGGGAGCTGTTTTTT. This encodes CASSYYPQLALNTGELFF. V gene TRBV28 combines with J gene TRBJ2-2, with a tentative D call TRBD2 (6 bases). Trimming left V 6 bases short and J 1 base short, with 21 bases between. Germline-derived CDR1 and CDR2 are MDHEN and SYDVKM. The CDR3 has 18 amino acids.

The chain recombines TRBV2 with TRBJ1-2; 8 bases map to TRBD1. Unmatched junction bases numbered 10, after V lost 6 bases and J lost 7 bases. CDR1 and CDR2 (germline): SNHLY, FYNNEI. The CDR3 is 14 amino acids. CDR3 amino acids: CASRDREGAFGYTF. CDR3 nucleotides: TGTGCCAGCAGGGACAGGGAGGGGGCCTTTGGCTACACCTTC.

This clonotype has just a few counts. A much larger clone is a single base away; this may be a read error. The chain links TRBV28 to TRBJ2-5; 8 bases line up with TRBD1. In germline, CDR1 is MDHEN, CDR2 SYDVKM. The V segment lost 7 bases and the J segment 3 bases; nucleotides outside the gene matches: 4. The CDR3 loop spans 13 amino acids. CDR3 in DNA: TGTGCCAGCAACCGACAGGGGAAAGAGACCCAGTACTTC. Protein: CASNRQGKETQYF.

J is TRBJ2-1 and V is TRBV11-2; 7 bases match TRBD1. The germline V gene has CDR1 SGHAT and CDR2 FQNNGV. This CDR3 spans 15 amino acids. J was trimmed by 4 bases and V by 0 bases; bases with no gene match: 3. As DNA, the CDR3 is TGTGCCAGCAGCTTAGATTTGGGACAGTACAATGAGCAGTTCTTC. Translation: CASSLDLGQYNEQFF.

This clonotype turned up a few times. The J gene is TRBJ1-1, the V gene TRBV4-2; perhaps TRBD1 as D (6 bases). Per the germline V gene, CDR1 is LGHNA and CDR2 is YNFKEQ. The CDR3 is 14 residues long. The V end was cut by 0 bases, the J end by 4 bases, with 9 bases between. CDR3 in DNA: TGTGCCAGCAGCCAAGATACCAGGGGCACTGAAGCTTTCTTT. It specifies CASSQDTRGTEAFF.

There are a few counts of this clonotype. This CDR3 reads CAWSATVTNYGYTF. Written as DNA, the CDR3 is TGTGCCTGGAGTGCAACGGTTACTAACTATGGCTACACCTTC. The chain recombines TRBV30 with TRBJ1-2; D uncertain. CDR1 and CDR2 (germline): GTSNPN, SVGIG (reference sequence). The V gene lost 1 base and the J gene lost 0 bases, with 9 bases spanning the gap. The CDR3 length is 14 residues.

At least ten counts were recorded for this clonotype. The chain recombines TRBV20-1 with TRBJ1-2; D ambiguous. V was cut by 6 bases and J by 2 bases, with 10 bases left in between. This CDR3 is 12 amino acids long. Germline-derived CDR1 and CDR2 are DFQATT and SNEGSKA (reference sequence). CDR3 amino acids: CSARGGNYGYTF. The CDR3 region has the DNA TGCAGTGCGCGGGGTGGGAACTATGGCTACACCTTC.

This clonotype was observed a handful of times. This chain joins TRBV27 and TRBJ1-5; no definite D call. This CDR3 region has 13 residues. V lost 4 bases to trimming and J lost 2 bases, with 6 bases between them. From germline, CDR1 is MNHEY and CDR2 SMNVEV (reference sequence). Here the CDR3 reads CASSSIGNQPQHF. In DNA, the CDR3 is TGTGCCAGCAGTTCGATAGGCAATCAGCCCCAGCATTTT.

This clonotype has just a few counts. V usage is TRBV20-1 and J usage is TRBJ2-7, with D maybe TRBD2 (6 bases). Deletions cut 5 bases from V and 2 bases from J, with 16 bases between. The CDR3 consists of 14 residues. The germline CDR1 and CDR2 sequences are DFQATT and SNEGSKA (reference sequence). DNA for the CDR3: TGCAGTGCTTCATATTCCGGGACTCCCTACGAGCAGTACTTC. Amino acid sequence: CSASYSGTPYEQYF.

The V and J genes are TRBV28 and TRBJ2-7, with D possibly being TRBD1 or TRBD2 (5 bases each). The CDR3 runs to 16 residues. Per the germline V gene, CDR1 is MDHEN and CDR2 is SYDVKM. V gave up 4 bases and J gave up 0 bases, with 16 bases separating them. CDR3 nucleotides: TGTGCCAGCAGTTCCCCCTGGGACGGCTCCTCCTACGAGCAGTACTTC. This encodes CASSSPWDGSSYEQYF. Supplemented by reference TRBV28 and TRBJ2-7, the full variable domain reads DVKVTQSSRYLVKRTGEKVFLECVQDMDHENMFWYRQDPGLGLRLIYFSYDVKMKEKGDIPEGYSVSREKKERFSLILESASTNQTSMYLCASSSPWDGSSYEQYFGPGTRLTVT.

The DNA of the CDR3 is TGTGCCAGCAGCTCCGGGGCCTGGGACGACGACACCGGGGAGCTGTTTTTT. Translated, it gives CASSSGAWDDDTGELFF. The V call is TRBV7-3, the J call TRBJ2-2; TRBD1 or TRBD2 may be the D gene (5 bases each). CDR1 and CDR2 from the germline V gene are SGHTA and FQGTGA. The germline V and J ends were trimmed by 4 bases and 3 bases, with 18 bases remaining between them. This CDR3 region has 17 residues.